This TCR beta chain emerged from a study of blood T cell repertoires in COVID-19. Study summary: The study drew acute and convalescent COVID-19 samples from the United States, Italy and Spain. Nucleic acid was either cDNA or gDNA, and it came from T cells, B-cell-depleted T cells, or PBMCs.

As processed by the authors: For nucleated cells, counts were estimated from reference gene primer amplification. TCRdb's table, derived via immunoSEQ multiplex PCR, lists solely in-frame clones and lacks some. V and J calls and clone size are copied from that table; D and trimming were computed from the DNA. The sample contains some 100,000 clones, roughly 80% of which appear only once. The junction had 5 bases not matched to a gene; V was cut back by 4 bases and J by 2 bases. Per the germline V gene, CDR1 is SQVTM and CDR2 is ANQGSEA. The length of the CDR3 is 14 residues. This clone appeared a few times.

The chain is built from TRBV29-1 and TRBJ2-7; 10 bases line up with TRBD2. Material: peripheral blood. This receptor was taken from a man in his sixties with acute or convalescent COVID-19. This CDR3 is CSVVALAGTYEQYF. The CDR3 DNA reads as TGCAGCGTTGTGGCACTAGCGGGGACCTACGAGCAGTACTTC.